This T cell receptor (beta chain) was observed in a study of shared clonotypes between healthy human individuals. The assay was immunoSEQ multiplex PCR, and TCRdb's table has in-frame clones only and misses some. The repertoire holds some 1.5 million clones, with over 95% as singletons. There are 14 residues in the CDR3. V lost 2 bases, J lost 1 base, and 9 bases lay in between. Germline CDR1 and CDR2: MNHNY and SVGAGI (reference sequence). This receptor was obtained from a man aged 30-40 years in good health. The chain couples TRBV6-6 to TRBJ2-7; D gene uncertain. The source material was naive CD4+ T cells sorted from blood. Subset described: CD45RA+ positively selected. This chain's CDR3 is CASSYPASSYEQYF. The CDR3 DNA reads TGTGCCAGCAGTTACCCGGCTTCATCCTACGAGCAGTACTTC.